This T cell receptor beta chain derives from a study of cytotoxic CD8 clonotypes in ibrutinib-treated CLL. Whole-study results and caveats: At the start, clonality exceeded age-matched healthy donors and followed circulating CD8+ T-cell counts. At ibrutinib response, clonality increased, and at progression it declined back toward baseline. Public clonotypes proved infrequent, and on treatment they shrank or remained steady.

Deletions cut 4 bases from V and 3 bases from J, with 10 bases between. The CDR3 has 13 amino acids. CDR1 is KGHSH, CDR2 LQKENI, per germline. Cryopreserved PBMCs were the source of around 2 micrograms of genomic DNA, which went to TCR beta libraries. With respect to this clone: Its antigen is as yet unknown.

Clones were sequenced by immunoSEQ multiplex PCR, and TCRdb holds only the in-frame ones, with some missing. The sample has 150,000 or so clones, approximately 90% seen once. The chain joins TRBV18 to TRBJ2-7, with D possibly matching TRBD1 (6 bases). The sample in question was PBMCs, obtained at disease progression, from a patient treated with ibrutinib. The origin of this receptor is a human donor with chronic lymphocytic leukemia. CDR3 loop: CASSRLDSYEQYF. Written as DNA, the CDR3 is TGTGCCAGCTCACGACTGGACAGCTACGAGCAGTACTTC.